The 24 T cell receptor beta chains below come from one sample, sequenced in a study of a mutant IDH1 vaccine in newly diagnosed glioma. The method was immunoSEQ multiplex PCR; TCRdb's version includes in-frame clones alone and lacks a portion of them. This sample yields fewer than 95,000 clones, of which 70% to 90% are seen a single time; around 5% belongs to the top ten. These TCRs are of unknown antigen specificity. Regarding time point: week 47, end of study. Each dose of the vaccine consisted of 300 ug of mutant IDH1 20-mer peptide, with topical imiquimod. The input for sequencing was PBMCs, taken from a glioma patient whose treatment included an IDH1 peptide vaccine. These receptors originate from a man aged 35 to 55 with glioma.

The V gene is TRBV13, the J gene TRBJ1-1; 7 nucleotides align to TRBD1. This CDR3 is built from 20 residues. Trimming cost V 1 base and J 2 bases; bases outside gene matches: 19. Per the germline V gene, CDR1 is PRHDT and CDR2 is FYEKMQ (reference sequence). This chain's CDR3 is CASSLEGHWDRSLKNTEAFF. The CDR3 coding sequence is TGTGCCAGCAGCTTAGAGGGTCATTGGGACAGAAGTCTAAAAAACACTGAAGCTTTCTTT.

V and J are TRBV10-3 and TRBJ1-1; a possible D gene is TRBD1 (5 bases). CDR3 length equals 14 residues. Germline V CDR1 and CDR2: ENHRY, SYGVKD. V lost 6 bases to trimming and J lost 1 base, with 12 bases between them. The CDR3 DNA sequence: TGTGCCATCAGCTCTCCCAGGGAGAACACTGAAGCTTTCTTT. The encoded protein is CAISSPRENTEAFF.

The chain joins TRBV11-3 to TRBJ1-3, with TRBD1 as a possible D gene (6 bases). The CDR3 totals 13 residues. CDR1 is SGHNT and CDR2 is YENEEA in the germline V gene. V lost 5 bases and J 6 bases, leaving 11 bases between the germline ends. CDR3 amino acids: CASSQDSKNTIYF. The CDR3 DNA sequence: TGTGCCAGCAGCCAGGACAGTAAAAACACCATATATTTT.

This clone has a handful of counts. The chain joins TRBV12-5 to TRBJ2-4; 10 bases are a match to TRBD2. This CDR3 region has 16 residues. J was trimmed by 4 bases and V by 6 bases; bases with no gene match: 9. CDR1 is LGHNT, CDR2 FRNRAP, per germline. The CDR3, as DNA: TGTGCTAGTGGCGGACTAGCGGAGCTACCGAAAAACATTCAGTACTTC. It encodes CASGGLAELPKNIQYF.

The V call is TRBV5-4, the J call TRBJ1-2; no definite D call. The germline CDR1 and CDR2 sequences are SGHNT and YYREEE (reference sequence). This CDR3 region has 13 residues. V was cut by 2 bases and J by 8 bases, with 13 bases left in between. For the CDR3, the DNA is TGTGCCAGCAGCTTAGCGGGGATCAGCGGCTACACCTTC. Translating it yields CASSLAGISGYTF.

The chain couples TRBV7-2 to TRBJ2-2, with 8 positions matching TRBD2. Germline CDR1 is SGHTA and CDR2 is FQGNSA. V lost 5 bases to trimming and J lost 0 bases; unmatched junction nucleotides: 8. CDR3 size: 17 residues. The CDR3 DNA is TGTGCCAGCAGCGCACATAGCGGGGCCCCGAACACCGGGGAGCTGTTTTTT. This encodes CASSAHSGAPNTGELFF.

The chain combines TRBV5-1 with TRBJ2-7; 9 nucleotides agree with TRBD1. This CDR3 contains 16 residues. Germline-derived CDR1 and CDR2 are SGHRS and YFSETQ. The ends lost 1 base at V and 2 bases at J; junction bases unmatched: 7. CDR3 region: CASSLTGTGIPYEQYF. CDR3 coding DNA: TGCGCCAGCAGCTTGACCGGGACAGGGATTCCCTACGAGCAGTACTTC.

This chain's CDR3 is CASSLGGGIDEQYF. CDR3 bases: TGTGCCAGCAGCTTAGGTGGTGGGATCGACGAGCAGTACTTC. The chain employs TRBV7-2 and TRBJ2-7; D gene unclear. This CDR3 comprises 14 residues. CDR1 and CDR2 (germline): SGHTA, FQGNSA. Trimming removed 1 base from V and 5 bases from J, with 12 bases in between.

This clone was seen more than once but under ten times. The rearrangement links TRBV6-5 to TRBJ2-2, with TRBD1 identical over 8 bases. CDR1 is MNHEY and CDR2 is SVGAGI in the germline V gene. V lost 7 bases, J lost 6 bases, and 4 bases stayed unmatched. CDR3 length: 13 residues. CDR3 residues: CASTQGAAGELFF. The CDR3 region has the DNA TGTGCCAGCACCCAGGGGGCGGCCGGGGAGCTGTTTTTT.

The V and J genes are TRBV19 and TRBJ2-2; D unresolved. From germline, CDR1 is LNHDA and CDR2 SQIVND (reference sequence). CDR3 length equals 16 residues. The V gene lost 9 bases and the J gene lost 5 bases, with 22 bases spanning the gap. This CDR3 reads CASRGDYGIWTGELFF. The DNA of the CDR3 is TGTGCCAGCAGAGGTGATTATGGTATTTGGACCGGGGAGCTGTTTTTT.

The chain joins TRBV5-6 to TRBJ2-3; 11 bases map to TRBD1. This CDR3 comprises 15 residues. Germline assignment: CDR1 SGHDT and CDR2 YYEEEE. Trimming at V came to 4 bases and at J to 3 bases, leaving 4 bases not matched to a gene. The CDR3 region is CASSRTGGWTDTQYF. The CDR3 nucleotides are TGTGCCAGCAGCCGGACAGGGGGCTGGACAGATACGCAGTATTTT.

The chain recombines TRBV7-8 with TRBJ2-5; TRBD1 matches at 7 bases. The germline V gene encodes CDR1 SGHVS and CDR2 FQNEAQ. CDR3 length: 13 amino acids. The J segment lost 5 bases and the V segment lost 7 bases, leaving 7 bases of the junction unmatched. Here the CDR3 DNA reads TGTGCCAGCACCCAGGGGGTTAGGGAGACCCAGTACTTC. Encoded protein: CASTQGVRETQYF.

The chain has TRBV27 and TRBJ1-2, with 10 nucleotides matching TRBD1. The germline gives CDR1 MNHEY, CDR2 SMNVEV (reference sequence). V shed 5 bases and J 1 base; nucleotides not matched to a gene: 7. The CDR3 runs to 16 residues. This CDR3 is CASSRGGQGINYGYTF. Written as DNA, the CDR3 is TGTGCCAGCAGTAGGGGGGGACAGGGGATTAACTATGGCTACACCTTC.

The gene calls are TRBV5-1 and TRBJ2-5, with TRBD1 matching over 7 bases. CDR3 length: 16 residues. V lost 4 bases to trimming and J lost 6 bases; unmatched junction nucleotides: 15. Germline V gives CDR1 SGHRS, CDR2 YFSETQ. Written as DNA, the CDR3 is TGCGCCAGCAGCGGGGACAGCTGGGTAGTGGCTAAGACCCAGTACTTC. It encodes CASSGDSWVVAKTQYF.

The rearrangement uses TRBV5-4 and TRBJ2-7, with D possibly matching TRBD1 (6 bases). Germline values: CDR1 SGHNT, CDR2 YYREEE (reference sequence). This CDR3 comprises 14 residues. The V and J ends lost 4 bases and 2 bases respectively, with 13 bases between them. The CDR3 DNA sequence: TGTGCCAGCAGCCCAACAGGGTTTCCCTACGAGCAGTACTTC. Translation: CASSPTGFPYEQYF.

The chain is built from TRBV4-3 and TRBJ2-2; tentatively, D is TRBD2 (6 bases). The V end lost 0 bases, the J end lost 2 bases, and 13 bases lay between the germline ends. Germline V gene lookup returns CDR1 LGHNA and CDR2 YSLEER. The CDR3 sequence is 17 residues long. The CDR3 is CASSQDPRGTNTGELFF. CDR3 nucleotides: TGCGCCAGCAGCCAAGACCCCCGGGGGACCAACACCGGGGAGCTGTTTTTT.

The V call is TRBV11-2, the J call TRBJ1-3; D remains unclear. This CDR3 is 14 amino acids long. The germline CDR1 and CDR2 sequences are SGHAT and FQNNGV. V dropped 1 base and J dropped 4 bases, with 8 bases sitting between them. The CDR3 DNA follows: TGTGCCAGCAGCTTAGGGCCCCTGGGAAACACCATATATTTT. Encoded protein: CASSLGPLGNTIYF.

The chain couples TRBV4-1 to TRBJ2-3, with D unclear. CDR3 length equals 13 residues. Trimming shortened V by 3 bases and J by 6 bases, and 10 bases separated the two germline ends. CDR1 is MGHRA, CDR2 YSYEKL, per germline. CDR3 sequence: CASSQEAMDTQYF. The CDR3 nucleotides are TGCGCCAGCAGCCAGGAAGCTATGGATACGCAGTATTTT.

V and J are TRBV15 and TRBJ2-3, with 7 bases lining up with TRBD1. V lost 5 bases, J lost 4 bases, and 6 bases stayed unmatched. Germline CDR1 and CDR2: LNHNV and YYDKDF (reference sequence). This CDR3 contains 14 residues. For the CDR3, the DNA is TGTGCCACCAGCTCCCGTACAGGGGCAGATACGCAGTATTTT. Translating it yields CATSSRTGADTQYF.

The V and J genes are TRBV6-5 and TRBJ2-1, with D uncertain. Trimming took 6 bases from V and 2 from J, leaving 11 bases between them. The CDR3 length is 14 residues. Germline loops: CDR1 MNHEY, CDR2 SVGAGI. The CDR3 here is CASRNIKAYNEQFF. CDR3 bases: TGTGCCAGCAGGAACATAAAGGCCTACAATGAGCAGTTCTTC.

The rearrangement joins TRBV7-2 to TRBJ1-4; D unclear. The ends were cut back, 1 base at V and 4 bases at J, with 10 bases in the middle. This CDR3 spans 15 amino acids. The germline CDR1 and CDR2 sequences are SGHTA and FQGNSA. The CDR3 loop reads CASSLVSELNEKLFF. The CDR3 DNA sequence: TGTGCCAGCAGCTTAGTTTCTGAACTTAATGAAAAACTGTTTTTT.

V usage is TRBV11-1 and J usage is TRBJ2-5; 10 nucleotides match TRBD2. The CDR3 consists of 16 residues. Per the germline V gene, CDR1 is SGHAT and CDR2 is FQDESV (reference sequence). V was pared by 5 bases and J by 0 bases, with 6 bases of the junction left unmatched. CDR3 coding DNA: TGTGCCAGCAGCCCGGGACTAGCGAACAACCAAGAGACCCAGTACTTC. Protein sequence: CASSPGLANNQETQYF.

For the CDR3, the DNA is TGTGCCAGCAGTCCCGACGGGGGGCGGGGGTACAATGAGCAGTTCTTC. This sequence encodes CASSPDGGRGYNEQFF. The chain combines TRBV4-2 with TRBJ2-1, with a tentative D call TRBD2 (7 bases). Trimming cost V 6 bases and J 4 bases, with 19 bases left between them. The CDR3 runs to 16 residues. Germline lookup yields CDR1 LGHNA and CDR2 YNFKEQ.

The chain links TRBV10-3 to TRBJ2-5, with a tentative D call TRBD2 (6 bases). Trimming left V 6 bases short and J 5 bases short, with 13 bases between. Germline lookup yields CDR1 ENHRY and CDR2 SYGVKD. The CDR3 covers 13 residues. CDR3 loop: CAIRREVVETQYF. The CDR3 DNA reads TGTGCCATCAGGCGGGAAGTGGTCGAGACCCAGTACTTC.